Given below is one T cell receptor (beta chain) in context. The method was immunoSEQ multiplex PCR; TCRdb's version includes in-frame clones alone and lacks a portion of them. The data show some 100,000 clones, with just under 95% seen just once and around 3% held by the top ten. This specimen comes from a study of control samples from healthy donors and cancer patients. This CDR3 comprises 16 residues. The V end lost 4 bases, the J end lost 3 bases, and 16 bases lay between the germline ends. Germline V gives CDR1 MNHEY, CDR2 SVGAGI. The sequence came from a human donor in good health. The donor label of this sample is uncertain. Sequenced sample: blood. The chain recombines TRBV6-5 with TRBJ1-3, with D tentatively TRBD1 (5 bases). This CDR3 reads CASSWGVLGNGNTIYF. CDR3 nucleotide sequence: TGTGCCAGCAGTTGGGGGGTCCTAGGAAATGGAAACACCATATATTTT.